Below are 4 T cell receptor beta chains sequenced from a single sample in a study of T cell responses to AZD1222 COVID-19 vaccine. Here immunoSEQ multiplex PCR was the method, and the copy in TCRdb shows in-frame clones only, minus some. The sample holds about 170,000 clones, over 90% seen once. The sequenced sample was peripheral blood, obtained on day 0 of AZD1222 vaccination. The receptors shown here come from an adult in good health.

The genes are TRBV27 and TRBJ1-1; TRBD1 aligns across 9 bases. CDR3 size: 14 residues. V was pared by 6 bases and J by 8 bases, with 10 bases of the junction left unmatched. Germline loops: CDR1 MNHEY, CDR2 SMNVEV (reference sequence). The CDR3 protein is CASRTGTGFTEAFF. The CDR3 DNA follows: TGTGCCAGCAGGACCGGGACAGGGTTTACAGAAGCTTTCTTT.

This chain joins TRBV28 and TRBJ1-2, with no clear D. From germline, CDR1 is MDHEN and CDR2 SYDVKM. The CDR3 contains 12 residues. V lost 8 bases and J 4 bases, leaving 11 bases between the germline ends. The CDR3 loop is CASQSGLYGYTF. The CDR3 DNA is TGTGCCAGCCAATCTGGCCTCTATGGCTACACCTTC.

Here the CDR3 DNA reads TGTGCCAGCAGCTTGGGCCATGCGGGCCGGGCCACTGAAGCTTTCTTT. Amino acids: CASSLGHAGRATEAFF. The chain employs TRBV7-9 and TRBJ1-1; D uncertain. This CDR3 is 16 amino acids long. CDR1 and CDR2 (germline): SEHNR, FQNEAQ (reference sequence). The V gene lost 3 bases and the J gene lost 4 bases, with 18 bases spanning the gap. Full variable domain (remainder filled in from reference TRBV7-9 and TRBJ1-1): DTGVSQNPRHKITKRGQNVTFRCDPISEHNRLYWYRQTLGQGPEFLTYFQNEAQLEKSRLLSDRFSAERPKGSFSTLEIQRTEQGDSAMYLCASSLGHAGRATEAFFGQGTRLTVV.

This clone was seen just once. The chain couples TRBV5-1 to TRBJ2-7; D unresolved. V gave up 5 bases and J gave up 0 bases, with 6 bases separating them. The germline V gene encodes CDR1 SGHRS and CDR2 YFSETQ. This CDR3 region has 12 residues. CDR3 loop: CASSIDSYEQYF. The DNA for the CDR3 is TGCGCCAGCAGTATTGACTCCTACGAGCAGTACTTC.